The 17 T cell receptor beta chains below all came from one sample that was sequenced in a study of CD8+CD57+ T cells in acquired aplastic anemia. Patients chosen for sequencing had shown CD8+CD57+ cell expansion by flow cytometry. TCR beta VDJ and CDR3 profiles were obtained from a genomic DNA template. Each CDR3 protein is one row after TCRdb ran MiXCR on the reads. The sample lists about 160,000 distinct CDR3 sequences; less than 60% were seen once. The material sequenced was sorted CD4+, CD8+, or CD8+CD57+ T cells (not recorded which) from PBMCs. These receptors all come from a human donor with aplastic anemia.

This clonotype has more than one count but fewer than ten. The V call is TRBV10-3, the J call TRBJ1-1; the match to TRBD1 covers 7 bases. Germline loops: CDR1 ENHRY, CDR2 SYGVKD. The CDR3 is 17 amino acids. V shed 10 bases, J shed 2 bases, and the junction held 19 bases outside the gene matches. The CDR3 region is CATSRAKTGTYNTEAFF. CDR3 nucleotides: TGTGCCACATCCAGGGCTAAGACAGGGACCTATAACACTGAAGCTTTCTTT.

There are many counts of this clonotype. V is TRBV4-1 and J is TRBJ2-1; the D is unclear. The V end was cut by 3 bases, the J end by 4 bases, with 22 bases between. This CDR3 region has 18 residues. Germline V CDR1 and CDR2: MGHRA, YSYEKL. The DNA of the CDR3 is TGCGCCAGCAGCCACAGCTCAACCCTAGTTGGCCTATACAATGAGCAGTTCTTC. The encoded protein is CASSHSSTLVGLYNEQFF.

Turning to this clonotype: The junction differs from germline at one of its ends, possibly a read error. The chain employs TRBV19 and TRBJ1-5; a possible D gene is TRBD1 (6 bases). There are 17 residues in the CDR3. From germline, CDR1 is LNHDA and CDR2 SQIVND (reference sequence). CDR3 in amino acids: CASSIGYGGPSNQPQHF. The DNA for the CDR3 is TGTGCCAGTAGCATAGGTTACGGGGGCCCGAGCAATCAGCCCCAGCATTTT.

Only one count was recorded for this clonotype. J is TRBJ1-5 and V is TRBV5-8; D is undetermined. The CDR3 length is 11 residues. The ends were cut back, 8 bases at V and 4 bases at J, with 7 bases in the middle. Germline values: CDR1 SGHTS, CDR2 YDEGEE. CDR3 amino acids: CASTINQPQHF. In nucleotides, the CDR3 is TGTGCCAGTACGATAAATCAGCCCCAGCATTTT.

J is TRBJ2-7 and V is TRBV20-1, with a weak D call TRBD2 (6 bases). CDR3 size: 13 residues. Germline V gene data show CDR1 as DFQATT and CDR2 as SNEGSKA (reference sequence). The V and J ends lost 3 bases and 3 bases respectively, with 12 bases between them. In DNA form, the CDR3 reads TGCAGTGCTAGGGGGACTTCGTACTACGAGCAGTACTTC. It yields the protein CSARGTSYYEQYF.

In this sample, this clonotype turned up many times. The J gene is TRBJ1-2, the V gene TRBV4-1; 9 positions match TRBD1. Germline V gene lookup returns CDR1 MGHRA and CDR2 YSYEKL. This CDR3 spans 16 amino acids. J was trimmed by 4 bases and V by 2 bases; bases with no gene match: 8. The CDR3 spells CASSQIEGQGSYGYTF. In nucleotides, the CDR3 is TGCGCCAGCAGCCAAATTGAGGGACAGGGATCCTATGGCTACACCTTC.

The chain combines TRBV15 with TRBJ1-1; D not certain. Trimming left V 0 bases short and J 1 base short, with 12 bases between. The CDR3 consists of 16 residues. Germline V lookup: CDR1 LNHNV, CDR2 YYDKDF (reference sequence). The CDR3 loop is CATSRDPRLGNTEAFF. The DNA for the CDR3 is TGTGCCACCAGCAGAGACCCCCGACTTGGGAACACTGAAGCTTTCTTT.

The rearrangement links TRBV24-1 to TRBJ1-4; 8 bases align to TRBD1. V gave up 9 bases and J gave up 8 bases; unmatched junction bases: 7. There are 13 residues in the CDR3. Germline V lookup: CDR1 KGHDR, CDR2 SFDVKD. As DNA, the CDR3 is TGTGCCACCCCACGGACAGGGCAGGAAAAACTGTTTTTT. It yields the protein CATPRTGQEKLFF.

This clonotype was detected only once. CDR3 nucleotide sequence: TGCGCCAGCAGCCGCCTACGACAGGTCTCTGGGGCCAACGTCCTGACTTTC. Protein sequence: CASSRLRQVSGANVLTF. V and J are TRBV4-3 and TRBJ2-6; D might be TRBD1 (6 bases). This CDR3 is 17 amino acids long. Germline CDR1 reads LGHNA; CDR2 reads YSLEER. The V and J ends lost 4 bases and 0 bases respectively, with 13 bases between them.

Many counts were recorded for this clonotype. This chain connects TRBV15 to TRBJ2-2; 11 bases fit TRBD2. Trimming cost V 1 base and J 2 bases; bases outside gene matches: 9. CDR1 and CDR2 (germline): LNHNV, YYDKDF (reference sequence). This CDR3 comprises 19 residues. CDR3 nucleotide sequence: TGTGCCACCAGCAGAGTCCTGGGGACTAGCGGACCTAACACCGGGGAGCTGTTTTTT. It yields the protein CATSRVLGTSGPNTGELFF.

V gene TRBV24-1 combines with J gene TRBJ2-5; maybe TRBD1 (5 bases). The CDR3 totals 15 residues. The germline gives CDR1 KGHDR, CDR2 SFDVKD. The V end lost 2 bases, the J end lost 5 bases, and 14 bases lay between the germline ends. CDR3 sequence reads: CATSDSAGSGETQYF. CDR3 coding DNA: TGTGCCACCAGTGATTCGGCAGGGTCCGGGGAGACCCAGTACTTC.

CDR3 residues: CASSVGQDLYEQYF. In DNA, the CDR3 is TGTGCCAGCAGCGTAGGTCAGGACCTCTACGAGCAGTACTTC. This sequence joins TRBV2 and TRBJ2-7; D unclear. CDR3 length: 14 amino acids. V was clipped by 6 bases and J by 3 bases, with 15 bases between them. Germline CDR1 is SNHLY and CDR2 is FYNNEI.

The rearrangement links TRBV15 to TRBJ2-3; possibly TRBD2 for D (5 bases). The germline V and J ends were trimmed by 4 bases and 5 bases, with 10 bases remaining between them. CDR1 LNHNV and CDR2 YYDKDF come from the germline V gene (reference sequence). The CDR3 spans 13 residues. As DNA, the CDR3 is TGTGCCACCAGCACTTCACGGGGAGATACGCAGTATTTT. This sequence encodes CATSTSRGDTQYF.

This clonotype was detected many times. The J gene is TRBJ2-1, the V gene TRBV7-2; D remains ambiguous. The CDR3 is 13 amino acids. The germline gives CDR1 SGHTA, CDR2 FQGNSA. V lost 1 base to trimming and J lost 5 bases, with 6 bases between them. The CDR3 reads CASSLGVNNEQFF. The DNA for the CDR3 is TGTGCCAGCAGCTTAGGCGTGAACAATGAGCAGTTCTTC.

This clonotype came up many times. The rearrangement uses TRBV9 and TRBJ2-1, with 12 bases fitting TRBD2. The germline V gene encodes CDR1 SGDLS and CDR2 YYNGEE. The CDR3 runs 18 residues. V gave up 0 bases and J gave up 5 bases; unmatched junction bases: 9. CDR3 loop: CASSVGSLAGGGHNEQFF. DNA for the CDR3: TGTGCCAGCAGCGTAGGTTCGCTAGCGGGAGGGGGGCACAATGAGCAGTTCTTC.

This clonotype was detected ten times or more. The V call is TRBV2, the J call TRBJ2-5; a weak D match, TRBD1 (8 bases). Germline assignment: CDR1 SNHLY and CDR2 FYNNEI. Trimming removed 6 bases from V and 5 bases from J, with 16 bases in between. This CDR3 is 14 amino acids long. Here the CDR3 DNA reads TGTGCCAGCAGCGAACAGGGGGGGGAGGAGACCCAGTACTTC. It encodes CASSEQGGEETQYF.

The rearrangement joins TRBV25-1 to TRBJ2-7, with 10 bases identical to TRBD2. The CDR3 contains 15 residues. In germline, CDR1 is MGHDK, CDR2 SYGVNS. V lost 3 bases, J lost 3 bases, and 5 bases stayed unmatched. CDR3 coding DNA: TGTGCCAGCAGTGACCCACCTAGCGGGAGCTACGAGCAGTACTTC. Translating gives CASSDPPSGSYEQYF.